A single sample is the source of the 23 T cell receptor beta chains below, sequenced in a study of blood T cells in healthy people across ages. A sample-barcoded 5' primer and a J-beta primer mix were used in a second PCR of roughly 7 to 12 cycles. TCRdb reprocessed the 5' RACE reads with MiXCR, giving one entry per CDR3 protein. The profile shows under 700,000 distinct CDR3 sequences, approximately 25% of them singletons. These data were also reused for a study on T cells of mothers and their children.

The sequenced sample consisted of blood. Every receptor here comes from a boy between 10 and 17 years old in good health.

This clonotype showed up just a few times. This rearrangement joins TRBV20-1 to TRBJ2-5; maybe TRBD2 (6 bases). CDR3 length: 16 amino acids. Trimming removed 3 bases from V and 2 bases from J, with 19 bases in between. Germline V gene lookup returns CDR1 DFQATT and CDR2 SNEGSKA (reference sequence). The CDR3 DNA is TGCAGTGCTAGTTGTCGGCAGGCTAGCGTTCAAGAGACCCAGTACTTC. This gives the protein CSASCRQASVQETQYF.

This clonotype was counted only a few times. The chain has TRBV9 and TRBJ2-1, with D possibly matching TRBD2 (5 bases). Trimming cost V 0 bases and J 6 bases, with 10 bases left between them. CDR3 length: 14 amino acids. The germline CDR1 and CDR2 sequences are SGDLS and YYNGEE. The CDR3 sequence: CASSVDGGLNEQFF. The CDR3, as DNA: TGTGCCAGCAGCGTAGACGGTGGACTCAATGAGCAGTTCTTC.

The chain recombines TRBV11-2 with TRBJ2-5; possibly TRBD2 for D (6 bases). V was pared by 5 bases and J by 3 bases, with 19 bases between. The germline CDR1 and CDR2 sequences are SGHAT and FQNNGV. The CDR3 is 16 residues long. Written as DNA, the CDR3 is TGTGCCAGCAGCCCCACGGGACTCTTCAAAAAAGAGACCCAGTACTTC. Translated, it gives CASSPTGLFKKETQYF.

This chain joins TRBV7-8 and TRBJ2-3; D not resolved. V lost 1 base and J 4 bases, leaving 9 bases between the germline ends. Germline V lookup: CDR1 SGHVS, CDR2 FQNEAQ. The CDR3 consists of 14 residues. The CDR3: CASSLGTRADTQYF. In DNA, the CDR3 is TGTGCCAGCAGCTTAGGAACCCGGGCAGATACGCAGTATTTT. The full variable domain, with the rest looked up from reference TRBV7-8 and TRBJ2-3, is GAGVSQSPRYKVAKRGQDVALRCDPISGHVSLFWYQQALGQGPEFLTYFQNEAQLDKSGLPSDRFFAERPEGSVSTLKIQRTQQEDSAVYLCASSLGTRADTQYFGPGTRLTVL.

V usage is TRBV11-2 and J usage is TRBJ1-1, with unresolved D. With 1 base removed from V and 0 bases from J, the gap between germline ends came to 6 bases. This CDR3 spans 14 amino acids. The germline CDR1 and CDR2 sequences are SGHAT and FQNNGV. CDR3 in amino acids: CASSLVRMNTEAFF. The CDR3 bases are TGTGCCAGCAGCTTAGTAAGGATGAACACTGAAGCTTTCTTT.

V gene TRBV12-3 or TRBV12-4 combines with J gene TRBJ2-2, with D possibly being TRBD2 (5 bases). V was pared by 3 bases and J by 5 bases, with 13 bases between. The CDR3 sequence is 15 residues long. In DNA, the CDR3 is TGTGCCAGCAGTTTCGGCCTAGCTTCAACCGGGGAGCTGTTTTTT. Translating gives CASSFGLASTGELFF.

In this sample, this clonotype turned up a few times. For the CDR3, the DNA is TGTGCCAGCAGTGCCTTTGGCGCCACTGAAGCTTTCTTT. Residues: CASSAFGATEAFF. The chain carries TRBV6-6 and TRBJ1-1; no clear D gene. The CDR3 is 13 residues long. Germline CDR1 reads MNHNY; CDR2 reads SVGAGI (reference sequence). V lost 5 bases to trimming and J lost 4 bases, with 11 bases between them.

There are many counts of this clonotype. V gene TRBV5-1 combines with J gene TRBJ2-4; TRBD2 agrees at 10 bases. Germline V gene data show CDR1 as SGHRS and CDR2 as YFSETQ. Losses at the gene ends were 0 bases for V and 2 bases for J; bases not matched to a gene: 8. There are 18 residues in the CDR3. CDR3: CASSLGGLAGVSKNIQYF. The DNA for the CDR3 is TGCGCCAGCAGCTTGGGGGGGCTAGCGGGAGTCTCCAAAAACATTCAGTACTTC.

V gene TRBV4-3 combines with J gene TRBJ2-5, with D unresolved. The ends were cut back, 0 bases at V and 5 bases at J, with 10 bases in the middle. The CDR3 has 14 amino acids. The germline V gene has CDR1 LGHNA and CDR2 YSLEER. CDR3: CASSQEGRRETQYF. DNA for the CDR3: TGCGCCAGCAGCCAAGAAGGGCGAAGGGAGACCCAGTACTTC.

V usage is TRBV6-6 and J usage is TRBJ2-7; 14 nucleotides line up with TRBD2. The germline V gene has CDR1 MNHNY and CDR2 SVGAGI (reference sequence). The CDR3 has 17 amino acids. Trimming removed 0 bases from V and 5 bases from J; junction bases left unmatched: 6. Here the CDR3 reads CASSYSPTSGGADEQYF. CDR3 DNA sequence: TGTGCCAGCAGTTACTCCCCGACTAGCGGGGGGGCCGACGAGCAGTACTTC.

In its sample, this clonotype was seen many times. The V call is TRBV15, the J call TRBJ2-3; the D gene is possibly TRBD2 (6 bases). This CDR3 is built from 14 residues. Germline V CDR1 and CDR2: LNHNV, YYDKDF (reference sequence). V lost 1 base and J lost 5, with 10 bases in between. The DNA of the CDR3 is TGTGCCACCAGCAGAGCCGGGAGAGAAGATACGCAGTATTTT. Translating it yields CATSRAGREDTQYF.

CDR3 sequence (DNA): TGCAGTGCTAGAGATTACAAGCGGGGCCACAGTGAGCAGTTCTTC. Translating it yields CSARDYKRGHSEQFF. The chain uses TRBV20-1 and TRBJ2-1; TRBD2 aligns across 7 bases. The germline gives CDR1 DFQATT, CDR2 SNEGSKA (reference sequence). The CDR3 covers 15 residues. The junction had 11 bases not matched to a gene; V was cut back by 0 bases and J by 9 bases.

This clonotype was observed a handful of times. The chain employs TRBV28 and TRBJ2-4, with D unresolved. There are 13 residues in the CDR3. Germline V gene lookup returns CDR1 MDHEN and CDR2 SYDVKM. The V gene lost 4 bases and the J gene lost 7 bases, with 11 bases spanning the gap. The CDR3 DNA is TGTGCCAGCAGTTCGACCAGATATAACATTCAGTACTTC. Encoded protein: CASSSTRYNIQYF.

This clonotype was seen a few times. This chain joins TRBV7-2 and TRBJ2-2; TRBD1 might be the D (6 bases). Trimming stripped 4 bases from V and 2 bases from J, with 11 bases between. CDR1 is SGHTA and CDR2 is FQGNSA in the germline V gene. The CDR3 has 15 amino acids. In nucleotides, the CDR3 is TGTGCCAGCAGCTCTAGGGACATCAACACCGGGGAGCTGTTTTTT. It is translated as CASSSRDINTGELFF.

This clonotype was seen only a few times. The chain couples TRBV20-1 to TRBJ2-6; a weak D match, TRBD1 (6 bases). V gave up 7 bases and J gave up 0 bases, with 13 bases separating them. Germline lookup yields CDR1 DFQATT and CDR2 SNEGSKA (reference sequence). The CDR3 sequence is 15 residues long. In DNA, the CDR3 is TGCAGTGGTATCCAGGACAGCTCTGGGGCCAACGTCCTGACTTTC. It specifies CSGIQDSSGANVLTF.

This clonotype was seen a handful of times. This chain links TRBV27 with TRBJ2-3; D is uncertain. V lost 3 bases and J 4 bases, leaving 14 bases between the germline ends. Germline assignment: CDR1 MNHEY and CDR2 SMNVEV (reference sequence). The CDR3 has 15 amino acids. CDR3 residues: CASSFISGIPDTQYF. Here the CDR3 DNA reads TGTGCCAGCAGTTTCATTTCTGGGATCCCAGATACGCAGTATTTT.

This clonotype has only a few counts. The chain joins TRBV27 to TRBJ2-5; the match to TRBD2 covers 7 bases. The J call may be faulty, since TRBJ2-1 better matches the DNA end. The CDR3 covers 16 residues. The V gene's germline CDR1 is MNHEY and CDR2 SMNVEV (reference sequence). The CDR3 reads CASSPLSGFDGNEQFF. Written as DNA, the CDR3 is TGTGCCAGCAGTCCCCTTAGCGGGTTCGACGGGAATGAGCAGTTCTTC.

The gene calls are TRBV6-2 or TRBV6-3 and TRBJ2-2; the match to TRBD1 covers 7 bases. V lost 6 bases to trimming and J lost 4 bases; unmatched junction nucleotides: 5. The germline V gene encodes CDR1 MNHEY and CDR2 SVGEGT. CDR3 length: 14 residues. In DNA, the CDR3 is TGTGCCAGCAGATCAGGGGGTTTCACCGGGGAGCTGTTTTTT. As protein: CASRSGGFTGELFF.

The V and J genes are TRBV18 and TRBJ1-4; no firm D call. The V and J ends lost 2 bases and 0 bases respectively, with 7 bases between them. This CDR3 contains 15 residues. The germline V gene encodes CDR1 KGHSH and CDR2 LQKENI. The CDR3 reads CASSPRGTTNEKLFF. CDR3 bases: TGTGCCAGCTCACCAAGAGGGACAACTAATGAAAAACTGTTTTTT.

The J gene is TRBJ1-2, the V gene TRBV20-1, with 8 bases lining up with TRBD1. The ends lost 3 bases at V and 2 bases at J; junction bases unmatched: 5. The V gene's germline CDR1 is DFQATT and CDR2 SNEGSKA (reference sequence). The CDR3 contains 14 residues. As DNA, the CDR3 is TGCAGTGCTAGGGGACAGGCCTGGAACTATGGCTACACCTTC. This sequence encodes CSARGQAWNYGYTF.

This chain links TRBV3-1 with TRBJ2-5; D remains unclear. V was trimmed by 1 base and J by 2 bases, leaving 11 bases between them. The CDR3 is 15 amino acids. CDR1 is LGHDT and CDR2 is YNNKEL in the germline V gene (reference sequence). CDR3 sequence (DNA): TGTGCCAGCAGCCAAGGTGTAGGGATTCAAGAGACCCAGTACTTC. It codes for CASSQGVGIQETQYF.

This clonotype showed up just a few times. This chain links TRBV6-6 with TRBJ2-7; TRBD2 aligns across 7 bases. Per the germline V gene, CDR1 is MNHNY and CDR2 is SVGAGI (reference sequence). There are 15 residues in the CDR3. V trimming: 0 bases; J trimming: 3 bases; junction bases outside the gene matches: 5. The CDR3: CASSYSLAEYYEQYF. CDR3 nucleotide sequence: TGTGCCAGCAGTTACTCTCTAGCGGAATACTACGAGCAGTACTTC.

The rearrangement uses TRBV20-1 and TRBJ2-2; 8 nucleotides line up with TRBD2. Germline CDR1 and CDR2: DFQATT and SNEGSKA (reference sequence). The CDR3 covers 14 residues. V shed 1 base and J 5 bases; nucleotides not matched to a gene: 3. DNA of the CDR3: TGCAGTGCTAGAGGGTTAGCGGGGACCGGGGAGCTGTTTTTT. Translated: CSARGLAGTGELFF.